This is a list of T cell receptor beta chains from one sample in a study of T cells after yellow fever vaccination. One entry per CDR3 protein, called by TCRdb with MiXCR from the 5' RACE reads. In the table there are under 550,000 distinct CDR3 sequences, around a fifth of which are singletons. The sequencing used PBMCs, collected 21 days after the first yellow fever vaccination. The receptors shown here come from a young man who received the YFV17D yellow fever vaccine. The CDR3 runs from the conserved cysteine through the conserved F or W. Fields, in order: V gene, CDR3 protein.

V gene: TRBV10-3; CDR3 protein: CAISRLAGANTGELFF
V gene: TRBV12-3/TRBV12-4; CDR3 protein: CASSFLRLAGREETQYF
V gene: TRBV15; CDR3 protein: CATSRVQGRGYTF
V gene: TRBV19; CDR3 protein: CASVGQYNEKLFF
V gene: TRBV7-3; CDR3 protein: CASSLTYRLTEAFF
V gene: TRBV20-1; CDR3 protein: CSASWGTSNQPQHF
V gene: TRBV5-1; CDR3 protein: CASSLLKRDNEQFF
V gene: TRBV20-1; CDR3 protein: CSARERPGPIANTGELFF
V gene: TRBV5-6; CDR3 protein: CASSLGGPGYGYTF
V gene: TRBV4-1; CDR3 protein: CASSQNGQPHTDTQYF
V gene: TRBV20-1; CDR3 protein: CSARDPTTSGGGEQFF
V gene: TRBV20-1; CDR3 protein: CSAPRGGGHTDTQYF
V gene: TRBV18; CDR3 protein: CASSSVSRGDQPQHF
V gene: TRBV28; CDR3 protein: CASSLLGAGVQNIQYF
V gene: TRBV4-3; CDR3 protein: CASSQDGLANTGELFF
V gene: TRBV5-1; CDR3 protein: CASSLAGGPNTEAFF
V gene: TRBV11-2; CDR3 protein: CASSSTGGQSHNEQFF
V gene: TRBV7-9; CDR3 protein: CASSLEPRNTGELFF
V gene: TRBV12-3/TRBV12-4; CDR3 protein: CASSPTGDRQPQHF
V gene: TRBV5-1; CDR3 protein: CASSDSAGGSKSEQFF
V gene: TRBV11-2; CDR3 protein: CASSQEGLAGGSSYEQYF
V gene: TRBV7-9; CDR3 protein: CASSLIQNTEAFF
V gene: TRBV27; CDR3 protein: CASSFGGTNQPQHF
V gene: TRBV9; CDR3 protein: CASSRGPRDTQYF
V gene: TRBV4-2; CDR3 protein: CASSQDDRAHEAFF
V gene: TRBV21-1; CDR3 protein: CASSKESSGDSLGEKLFF
V gene: TRBV7-2; CDR3 protein: CASRKKTGPDFSPLHF